This record concerns one TCR beta chain sequence. No antigen is known for it. The data are from a study of CD8 T cells in Susac syndrome. Findings of the study overall: By the study's own acknowledgment, its TCR sequencing and HLA analysis included relatively few individuals.

Random hexamers were used to reverse transcribe roughly 0.45 to 1 ug of RNA. With immunoSEQ multiplex PCR, TCR beta CDR3 was amplified across 54 Vbeta and 13 Jbeta. TCRdb re-called the immunoSEQ multiplex PCR reads with MiXCR, one entry per CDR3 protein. The sample consists of 150,000 or so distinct CDR3 sequences, roughly 94% of them appearing once. From blood CD8+ and CD4+ T cells, TCR beta sequences were generated. The CD8+ and CD4+ T cells were negatively isolated, with the TEMRA cells enriched by FACS. The germline gives CDR1 MNHEY, CDR2 SMNVEV (reference sequence). V was clipped by 6 bases and J by 8 bases, with 16 bases between them. The CDR3 loop spans 14 amino acids.

The clonotype comes from a human donor with multiple sclerosis. The chain is built from TRBV27 and TRBJ2-2, with D uncertain. The sample comprised CD4+ T cells from PBMCs. The CDR3 protein is CASSLTPDLGELFF. CDR3 in DNA: TGTGCCAGCAGCTTGACTCCGGATTTGGGGGAGCTGTTTTTT.